This T cell receptor (beta chain) was found in a study of beta chain features in type 1 diabetes. Study results and caveats: Naive, central memory and Treg TCRB repertoires appeared more alike in patients than in healthy donors. Still unanswered here is whether HLA type influences TCRB rearrangement. Type 1 diabetes patients had TCRB CDR3s that were shorter (moderately but significantly so) in all four CD4+ subsets.

As to this clone: Its target is unknown. Within the sample, other DNA sequences also encode this same CDR3.

CD4+ naive, central memory, regulatory and stem cell-like memory subsets were isolated by sorting on CD45RO/CCR7/CD25/CD127/CD95/CD27. The sequenced template was cDNA made from the entire isolated RNA. The protocol was immunoSEQ multiplex PCR, while the TCRdb copy is restricted to in-frame clones and leaves out a portion. The sample yields hundreds of thousands of clones, roughly an eighth seen once. The clonotype was recovered from a man younger than 30 with type 1 diabetes. The sequencing input was naive CD4+ T cells from blood.

The CDR3 DNA is TGTGCCTGGAGTGTCGGAGGTTCTGGAAACACCATATATTTT. Its translation is CAWSVGGSGNTIYF. V is TRBV30 and J is TRBJ1-3; no firm D call. Germline values: CDR1 GTSNPN, CDR2 SVGIG (reference sequence). The CDR3 has 14 amino acids. The V gene lost 0 bases and the J gene lost 1 base, with 7 bases spanning the gap.